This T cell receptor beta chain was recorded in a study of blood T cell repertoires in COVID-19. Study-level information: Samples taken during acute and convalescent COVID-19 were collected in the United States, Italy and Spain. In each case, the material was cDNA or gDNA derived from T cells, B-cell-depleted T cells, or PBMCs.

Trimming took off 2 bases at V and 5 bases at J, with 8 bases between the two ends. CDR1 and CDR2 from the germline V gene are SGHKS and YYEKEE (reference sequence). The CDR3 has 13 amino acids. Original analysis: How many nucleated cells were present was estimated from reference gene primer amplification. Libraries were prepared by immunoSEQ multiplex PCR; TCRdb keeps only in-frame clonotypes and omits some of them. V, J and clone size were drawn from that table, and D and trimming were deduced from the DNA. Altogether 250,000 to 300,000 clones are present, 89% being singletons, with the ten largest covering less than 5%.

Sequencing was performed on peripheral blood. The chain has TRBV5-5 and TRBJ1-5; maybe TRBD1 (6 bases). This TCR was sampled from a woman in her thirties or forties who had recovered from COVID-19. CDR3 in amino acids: CASSFPGDQPQHF. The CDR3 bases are TGTGCCAGCAGCTTCCCAGGGGATCAGCCCCAGCATTTT.